Below are 20 T cell receptor beta chains sequenced from a single sample in a study of lymphopenia after photon versus proton radiotherapy. TCRdb's copy holds only in-frame clones and misses some; the assay was immunoSEQ multiplex PCR. In the table there are around 20,000 clones, around 85% of which are singletons. Sequenced material: peripheral blood, taken from a patient treated with photon-based radiotherapy. The source is a man between 60 and 75 years old with pancreatic cancer.

V usage is TRBV11-2 and J usage is TRBJ2-5; no clear D. The CDR3 sequence is 15 residues long. Germline V lookup: CDR1 SGHAT, CDR2 FQNNGV. V lost 5 bases to trimming and J lost 3 bases, with 16 bases between them. CDR3 in DNA: TGTGCCAGCAGCCTAGGCGAGTTCCTCGAAGAGACCCAGTACTTC. Protein sequence: CASSLGEFLEETQYF.

The V call is TRBV14, the J call TRBJ2-7; D might be TRBD2 (5 bases). Germline V gene lookup returns CDR1 SGHDN and CDR2 FVKESK. The CDR3 runs 13 residues. V gave up 2 bases and J gave up 4 bases, with 9 bases separating them. The CDR3 region is CASSQRLWYEQYF. The CDR3 bases are TGTGCCAGCAGCCAAAGACTATGGTACGAGCAGTACTTC.

CDR3 DNA: TGTGCCAGCAGTGCACGGTCTGGAAACACCATATATTTT. Protein product: CASSARSGNTIYF. The V gene is TRBV6-1, the J gene TRBJ1-3; no reliable D call. Looked up from germline, CDR1 is MNHNS and CDR2 is SASEGT. Trimming took off 4 bases at V and 1 base at J, with 5 bases between the two ends. This CDR3 contains 13 residues.

The rearrangement joins TRBV5-6 to TRBJ1-5; D perhaps matches TRBD1 (5 bases). The CDR3 extends over 16 amino acids. From germline, CDR1 is SGHDT and CDR2 YYEEEE. Trimming stripped 4 bases from V and 3 bases from J, with 17 bases between. CDR3 residues: CASSHGTVGPNQPQHF. In DNA, the CDR3 is TGTGCCAGCAGCCATGGGACGGTGGGGCCCAATCAGCCCCAGCATTTT.

The genes are TRBV7-7 and TRBJ2-5, with 7 bases matching TRBD2. The trim removed 1 base at V and 2 bases at J, leaving 4 bases unmatched. The CDR3 is 15 residues long. From germline, CDR1 is SSHAT and CDR2 FNYEAQ (reference sequence). CDR3: CASSLGSGPQETQYF. Here the CDR3 DNA reads TGTGCCAGCAGCTTAGGTAGCGGGCCGCAAGAGACCCAGTACTTC.

The chain employs TRBV19 and TRBJ2-5; perhaps TRBD1 as D (7 bases). The better agreement between TRBJ2-7 and the DNA end casts doubt on the J call. The CDR3 has 15 amino acids. Germline V gives CDR1 LNHDA, CDR2 SQIVND (reference sequence). The CDR3 sequence is CASSIHETGRYEQYF. In DNA, the CDR3 is TGTGCCAGTAGTATTCATGAGACAGGGAGGTACGAGCAGTACTTC.

CDR3 sequence: CASSSQGADTQYF. The DNA for the CDR3 is TGTGCCAGCAGCTCCCAGGGGGCGGATACGCAGTATTTT. The chain links TRBV7-3 to TRBJ2-3; 8 bases map to TRBD1. CDR1 is SGHTA and CDR2 is FQGTGA in the germline V gene. The CDR3 contains 13 residues. V trimming: 4 bases; J trimming: 6 bases; junction bases outside the gene matches: 3.

This chain links TRBV7-2 with TRBJ1-5, with D possibly being TRBD1 (5 bases). Trimming removed 1 base from V and 6 bases from J, with 13 bases in between. CDR3 length equals 15 residues. Per germline, CDR1 SGHTA and CDR2 FQGNSA. As DNA, the CDR3 is TGTGCCAGCAGCTTAGTCGGTCAGGGTAGTCAGCCCCAGCATTTT. As protein: CASSLVGQGSQPQHF.

This clone showed up just once. This rearrangement joins TRBV7-2 to TRBJ1-4, with TRBD1 matching over 7 bases. After removal of 5 bases from V and 8 bases from J, the junction contained 8 bases not matched to a gene. The CDR3 is 14 residues long. Germline V gene data show CDR1 as SGHTA and CDR2 as FQGNSA. The CDR3 spells CASSPYDRDEKLFF. The CDR3 DNA reads TGTGCCAGCAGCCCGTACGACAGGGACGAAAAACTGTTTTTT.

The rearrangement joins TRBV6-1 to TRBJ2-5, with TRBD2 matching 7 bases. V shed 9 bases and J 5 bases; nucleotides not matched to a gene: 6. The CDR3 loop spans 12 amino acids. CDR1 is MNHNS and CDR2 is SASEGT in the germline V gene. DNA of the CDR3: TGTGCCAGTCTGGGGGGGAGGGAGACCCAGTACTTC. Its protein is CASLGGRETQYF.

The rearrangement joins TRBV5-1 to TRBJ1-5; a possible D gene is TRBD1 (6 bases). The ends were cut back, 2 bases at V and 4 bases at J, with 10 bases in the middle. Germline V CDR1 and CDR2: SGHRS, YFSETQ. The CDR3 sequence is 14 residues long. This chain's CDR3 is CASSLTGSNQPQHF. CDR3 bases: TGCGCCAGCAGCTTAACAGGGAGTAATCAGCCCCAGCATTTT.

This chain uses TRBV7-8 with TRBJ2-3; tentative D call: TRBD1 (6 bases). CDR3 size: 14 residues. From germline, CDR1 is SGHVS and CDR2 FQNEAQ. Trimming pared 3 bases from V and 2 bases from J, leaving 9 bases between. The CDR3 DNA sequence: TGTGCCAGCAGCTTTGGGGGCCTCACAGATACGCAGTATTTT. This encodes CASSFGGLTDTQYF.

The V and J genes are TRBV20-1 and TRBJ1-2, with no clear D. Germline V lookup: CDR1 DFQATT, CDR2 SNEGSKA (reference sequence). The CDR3 contains 11 residues. Trimming left V 5 bases short and J 3 bases short, with 7 bases between. The CDR3 DNA follows: TGCAGTGCTCCCGGGGACTATGGCTACACCTTC. Protein product: CSAPGDYGYTF.

The CDR3 DNA sequence: TGTGCCAGCAGCCGGACAGGGGCGGGCTACACCTTC. Translated: CASSRTGAGYTF. The V call is TRBV6-5, the J call TRBJ1-2, with TRBD1 identical over 9 bases. The CDR3 loop spans 12 amino acids. Germline V lookup: CDR1 MNHEY, CDR2 SVGAGI. V was clipped by 6 bases and J by 8 bases; unmatched bases: 4.

The V call is TRBV5-8, the J call TRBJ1-5; possibly TRBD1 for D (6 bases). Trimming removed 4 bases from V and 1 base from J, with 18 bases in between. This CDR3 has 17 amino acids. The V gene's germline CDR1 is SGHTS and CDR2 YDEGEE. CDR3 loop: CASSQIGQSLSNQPQHF. CDR3 coding DNA: TGTGCCAGCAGCCAAATCGGACAGTCACTGAGCAATCAGCCCCAGCATTTT.

In DNA form, the CDR3 reads TGTGCCAGCAGTCGACAGGGCGGGCGCGAAGAGACCCAGTACTTC. Encoded protein: CASSRQGGREETQYF. J is TRBJ2-5 and V is TRBV6-1; 7 bases map to TRBD1. Losses at the gene ends were 5 bases for V and 3 bases for J; bases not matched to a gene: 9. CDR3 length equals 15 residues. CDR1 MNHNS and CDR2 SASEGT come from the germline V gene.

V is TRBV4-1 and J is TRBJ2-1; TRBD2 matches 7 bases. The CDR3 loop spans 14 amino acids. With 1 base clipped from V and 10 bases from J, the junction kept 7 bases outside the gene matches. The germline V gene has CDR1 MGHRA and CDR2 YSYEKL. CDR3 protein: CASSQGERGREQFF. The CDR3 nucleotides read TGCGCCAGCAGCCAAGGGGAGCGGGGTCGGGAGCAGTTCTTC.

The chain joins TRBV30 to TRBJ1-3, with unresolved D. Germline V lookup: CDR1 GTSNPN, CDR2 SVGIG (reference sequence). V was clipped by 1 base and J by 2 bases, with 21 bases between them. This CDR3 has 18 residues. The CDR3 DNA reads TGTGCCTGGAGTGCCGGCCCCAGGAGTGGTTTGGCTGGAAACACCATATATTTT. Amino acids: CAWSAGPRSGLAGNTIYF. Combining the CDR3 with reference TRBV30 and TRBJ1-3 gives the whole variable domain SQTIHQWPATLVQPVGSPLSLECTVEGTSNPNLYWYRQAAGRGLQLLFYSVGIGQISSEVPQNLSASRPQDRQFILSSKKLLLSDSGFYLCAWSAGPRSGLAGNTIYFGEGSWLTVV.

The gene calls are TRBV5-1 and TRBJ2-5; 12 bases are shared with TRBD1. With V trimmed by 3 bases and J by 0 bases, 3 bases remained unmatched. Germline lookup yields CDR1 SGHRS and CDR2 YFSETQ. The CDR3 consists of 16 residues. The CDR3 coding sequence is TGCGCCAGCAGCTCCGGGACAGGGGGCTACCAAGAGACCCAGTACTTC. Protein sequence: CASSSGTGGYQETQYF. The entire variable domain, with the rest obtained from reference TRBV5-1 and TRBJ2-5, is as follows: KAGVTQTPRYLIKTRGQQVTLSCSPISGHRSVSWYQQTPGQGLQFLFEYFSETQRNKGNFPGRFSGRQFSNSRSEMNVSTLELGDSALYLCASSSGTGGYQETQYFGPGTRLLVL.

Only one count was recorded for this clone. The V gene is TRBV5-6, the J gene TRBJ1-6; no firm D call. Germline CDR1 reads SGHDT; CDR2 reads YYEEEE. V was pared by 1 base and J by 7 bases, with 6 bases between. The CDR3 contains 13 residues. The CDR3: CASSLTDNSPLHF. CDR3 in DNA: TGTGCCAGCAGCTTGACAGACAATTCACCCCTCCACTTT.